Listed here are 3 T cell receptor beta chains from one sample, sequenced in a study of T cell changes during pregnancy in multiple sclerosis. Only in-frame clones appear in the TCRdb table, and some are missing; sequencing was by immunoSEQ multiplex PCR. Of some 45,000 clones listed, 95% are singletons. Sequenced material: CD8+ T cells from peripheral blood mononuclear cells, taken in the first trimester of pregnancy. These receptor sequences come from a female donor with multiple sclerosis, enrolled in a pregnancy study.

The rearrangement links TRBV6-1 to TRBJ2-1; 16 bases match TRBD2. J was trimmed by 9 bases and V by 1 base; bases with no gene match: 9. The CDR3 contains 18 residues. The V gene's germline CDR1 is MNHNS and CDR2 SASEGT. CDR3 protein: CASSEGGTSGRAGGEQFF. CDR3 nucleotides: TGTGCCAGCAGTGAAGGAGGGACTAGCGGGAGGGCCGGGGGTGAGCAGTTCTTC.

CDR3 residues: CASSLEHKNEQFF. CDR3 coding DNA: TGTGCCAGCAGCTTGGAGCATAAGAATGAGCAGTTCTTC. The V gene is TRBV5-5, the J gene TRBJ2-1; D gene unclear. The V gene's germline CDR1 is SGHKS and CDR2 YYEKEE (reference sequence). V lost 0 bases and J 7 bases, leaving 8 bases between the germline ends. The CDR3 has 13 amino acids.

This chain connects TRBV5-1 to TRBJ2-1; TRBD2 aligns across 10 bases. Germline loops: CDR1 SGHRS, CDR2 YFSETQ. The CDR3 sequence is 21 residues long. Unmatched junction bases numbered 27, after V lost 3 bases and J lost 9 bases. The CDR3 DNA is TGCGCCAGCAGCTCTGACCTCAGGGCCGTTTCTAGCGGGAGCCCCTCGGGTGAGCAGTTCTTC. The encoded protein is CASSSDLRAVSSGSPSGEQFF.